This TCR beta chain was captured in a study of T cell responses to AZD1222 COVID-19 vaccine. Study-wide results and caveats: The study found Spike-specific TCR breadth and depth rose after two AZD1222 doses.

J gave up 4 bases and V 7 bases, and 8 bases lay outside the gene matches. CDR1 and CDR2 from the germline V gene are MDHEN and SYDVKM. The CDR3 loop spans 15 amino acids. About this clone itself: Antigen: not known.

Method: immunoSEQ multiplex PCR; TCRdb's copy keeps in-frame clones and lacks some. The sample includes tens of thousands of clones, 70% to 85% of them seen just once. The clonotype comes from an adult in good health. The material sequenced was peripheral blood, taken on day 0 of AZD1222 vaccination. The chain employs TRBV28 and TRBJ2-7; 12 bases align to TRBD2. The CDR3 bases are TGTGCCAGCACGATAACTAGCGGGAGGACTTACGAGCAGTACTTC. Its protein is CASTITSGRTYEQYF.